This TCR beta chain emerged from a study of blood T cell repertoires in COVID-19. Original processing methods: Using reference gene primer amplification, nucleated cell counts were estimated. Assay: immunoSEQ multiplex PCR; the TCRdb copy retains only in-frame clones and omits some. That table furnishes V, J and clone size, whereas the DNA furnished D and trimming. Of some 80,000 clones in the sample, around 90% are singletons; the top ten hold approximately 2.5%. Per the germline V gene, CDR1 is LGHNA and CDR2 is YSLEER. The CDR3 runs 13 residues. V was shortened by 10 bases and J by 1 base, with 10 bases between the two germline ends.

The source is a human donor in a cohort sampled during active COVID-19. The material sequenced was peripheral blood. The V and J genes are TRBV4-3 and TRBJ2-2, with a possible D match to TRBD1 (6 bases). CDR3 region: CATQDRNTGELFF. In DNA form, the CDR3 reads TGCGCCACCCAGGACAGGAACACCGGGGAGCTGTTTTTT.